This entry lists 13 T cell receptor beta chains sequenced from one sample in a study of blood T cell repertoires in COVID-19. This table comes from immunoSEQ multiplex PCR, and its TCRdb copy is limited to in-frame clones, with some not included. The sample contains roughly 300,000 clones, 80% to 90% of which appear only once. Sequencing was performed on peripheral blood. Every receptor here comes from a woman aged 50 to 65 with acute or convalescent COVID-19.

The chain has TRBV5-1 and TRBJ2-2, with 9 bases that match TRBD2. Trimming at V came to 4 bases and at J to 6 bases, leaving 10 bases not matched to a gene. Germline CDR1 and CDR2: SGHRS and YFSETQ. The CDR3 totals 16 residues. The chain's CDR3 is CASSGQASGRPGELFF. The CDR3, as DNA: TGCGCCAGCAGCGGACAGGCCAGCGGGAGGCCCGGGGAGCTGTTTTTT.

The CDR3 nucleotides are TGTGCCAGCTCGCTAGCGGGAGAGACCTACGAGCAGTACTTC. Its translation is CASSLAGETYEQYF. J is TRBJ2-7 and V is TRBV6-6; 10 bases match TRBD2. There are 14 residues in the CDR3. Trimming removed 8 bases from V and 2 bases from J; junction bases left unmatched: 6. The germline V gene encodes CDR1 MNHNY and CDR2 SVGAGI (reference sequence).

This chain joins TRBV9 and TRBJ1-1; D unresolved. Germline V lookup: CDR1 SGDLS, CDR2 YYNGEE. Between the trimmed V and J ends, which lost 0 bases and 0 bases, there was a span of 6 bases. CDR3 size: 14 residues. CDR3 coding DNA: TGTGCCAGCAGCGTAGACAGTCTGAACACTGAAGCTTTCTTT. Amino acids: CASSVDSLNTEAFF. Full variable domain (remainder filled in from reference TRBV9 and TRBJ1-1): DSGVTQTPKHLITATGQRVTLRCSPRSGDLSVYWYQQSLDQGLQFLIQYYNGEERAKGNILERFSAQQFPDLHSELNLSSLELGDSALYFCASSVDSLNTEAFFGQGTRLTVV.

This sequence joins TRBV7-9 and TRBJ1-2; 12 nucleotides line up with TRBD1. V dropped 8 bases and J dropped 4; count of bases not matched to a gene: 8. The length of the CDR3 is 15 residues. CDR1 and CDR2 (germline): SEHNR, FQNEAQ (reference sequence). CDR3 sequence (DNA): TGTGCCAGCTCCACCGGGACAGGGGGCGTCTATGGCTACACCTTC. Residues: CASSTGTGGVYGYTF.

Only one count was recorded for this clone. V and J are TRBV18 and TRBJ2-1; 10 bases are shared with TRBD2. Germline V gene lookup returns CDR1 KGHSH and CDR2 LQKENI. The CDR3 is 18 residues long. V lost 2 bases and J lost 3; bases outside the gene matches: 10. The CDR3 reads CASSPFSLAGEGYNEQFF. CDR3 in DNA: TGTGCCAGCTCACCATTCTCGCTAGCGGGAGAGGGCTACAATGAGCAGTTCTTC.

This chain joins TRBV7-9 and TRBJ1-2; D might be TRBD1 (5 bases). The CDR3 covers 12 residues. Germline V gene data show CDR1 as SEHNR and CDR2 as FQNEAQ (reference sequence). Trimming removed 4 bases at V and 8 bases at J, with 11 bases between. Written as DNA, the CDR3 is TGTGCCAGCAGCTCATCAGGGTTCGGCTACACCTTC. Its translation is CASSSSGFGYTF.

The chain employs TRBV6-4 and TRBJ2-2; 10 nucleotides agree with TRBD1. The CDR3 runs to 15 residues. Germline CDR1 MRHNA, CDR2 SNTAGT. V shed 5 bases and J 3 bases; nucleotides not matched to a gene: 3. The DNA of the CDR3 is TGTGCCAGCAGTCCCGGGACAGGGGACACCGGGGAGCTGTTTTTT. Its protein is CASSPGTGDTGELFF.

V and J are TRBV19 and TRBJ2-3, with 15 bases lining up with TRBD2. Germline assignment: CDR1 LNHDA and CDR2 SQIVND (reference sequence). CDR3 length: 17 residues. J lost 3 bases, V lost 5 bases, and 6 bases had no gene match. CDR3 DNA: TGTGCCAGTAGTGTCGGACTAGCGGGGGGGTCTACAGATACGCAGTATTTT. Its translation: CASSVGLAGGSTDTQYF.

In its sample, this clone was seen once. The sample carries other DNA sequences with the same CDR3. The rearrangement links TRBV24-1 to TRBJ2-2; 8 bases match TRBD1. CDR1 and CDR2 from the germline V gene are KGHDR and SFDVKD. CDR3 size: 16 residues. Trimming cost V 2 bases and J 1 base; bases outside gene matches: 2. CDR3 DNA sequence: TGTGCCACCAGTGATTCCGGGACAGGGAACACCGGGGAGCTGTTTTTT. It yields the protein CATSDSGTGNTGELFF.

This clone was detected only once. The chain uses TRBV5-6 and TRBJ1-3; D is uncertain. Trimming removed 2 bases at V and 0 bases at J, with 6 bases between. Germline V gene data show CDR1 as SGHDT and CDR2 as YYEEEE. The CDR3 is 14 amino acids. CDR3 nucleotide sequence: TGTGCCAGCAGCTTTCAGTTCTCTGGAAACACCATATATTTT. Protein: CASSFQFSGNTIYF.

The CDR3 DNA sequence: TGTGCCAGCAGCCAGCAGAGCAATCAGCCCCAGCATTTT. Translation gives CASSQQSNQPQHF. The chain recombines TRBV3-1 (or the pseudogene TRBV3-2) with TRBJ1-5; D uncertain. CDR3 size: 13 residues. V was shortened by 3 bases and J by 1 base, with 4 bases between the two germline ends. Looked up from germline, CDR1 is LGHDT and CDR2 is YNNKEL (reference sequence).

V usage is TRBV3-1 (or the pseudogene TRBV3-2) and J usage is TRBJ1-1; 8 positions match TRBD1. Trimming removed 0 bases from V and 4 bases from J; junction bases left unmatched: 10. This CDR3 region has 17 residues. Germline-derived CDR1 and CDR2 are LGHDT and YNNKEL (reference sequence). The CDR3 region is CASSQDGYRGVSTEAFF. The CDR3 DNA follows: TGTGCCAGCAGCCAAGATGGCTACAGGGGGGTCAGCACTGAAGCTTTCTTT.

This chain joins TRBV2 and TRBJ2-2; TRBD2 matches at 10 bases. The V gene end was trimmed by 4 bases and the J gene end by 5 bases; junction bases not matched to a gene: 4. The V gene's germline CDR1 is SNHLY and CDR2 FYNNEI. The CDR3 runs 15 residues. CDR3 DNA: TGTGCCAGCAGTGTGCAGCGGGAGGGGACCGGGGAGCTGTTTTTT. Encoded protein: CASSVQREGTGELFF.